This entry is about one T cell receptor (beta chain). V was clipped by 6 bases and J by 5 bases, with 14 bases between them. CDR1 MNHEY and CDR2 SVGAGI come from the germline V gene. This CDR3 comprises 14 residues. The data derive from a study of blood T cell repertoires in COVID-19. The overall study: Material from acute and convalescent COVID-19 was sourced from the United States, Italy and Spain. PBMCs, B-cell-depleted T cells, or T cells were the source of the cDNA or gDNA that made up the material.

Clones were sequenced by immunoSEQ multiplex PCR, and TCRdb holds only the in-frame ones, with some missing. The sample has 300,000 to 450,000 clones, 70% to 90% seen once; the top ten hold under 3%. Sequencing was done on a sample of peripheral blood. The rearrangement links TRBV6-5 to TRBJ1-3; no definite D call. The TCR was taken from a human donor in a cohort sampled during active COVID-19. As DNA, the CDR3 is TGTGCCAGCAGCCCCACAGACACCCGAAACACCATATATTTT. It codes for CASSPTDTRNTIYF.